This T cell receptor (beta chain) was identified during a study of blood T cell repertoires in COVID-19. In the study overall: Sites across the United States, Italy and Spain contributed samples from acute and convalescent COVID-19. T cells, B-cell-depleted T cells, or PBMCs provided the cDNA or gDNA that served as material.

V shed 4 bases and J 4 bases; nucleotides not matched to a gene: 7. The germline gives CDR1 SGHRS, CDR2 YFSETQ. The CDR3 runs to 15 residues. In the study's own analysis: Reference gene primer amplification gave nucleated cell count estimates. Profiling relied on immunoSEQ multiplex PCR, and the TCRdb table lists in-frame clones only, not all of them. The V and J calls and the clone size are those of that table, but D and trimming were determined from the DNA. Here the sample spans roughly 120,000 clones, more than 90% being singletons. Sequencing was carried out using peripheral blood. The receptor was derived from a man in his fifties with active COVID-19. This chain uses TRBV5-1 with TRBJ1-4; 7 nucleotides match TRBD1. CDR3 in amino acids: CASSPGQTDNEKLFF. The CDR3 DNA sequence: TGCGCCAGCAGCCCGGGACAGACTGATAATGAAAAACTGTTTTTT.